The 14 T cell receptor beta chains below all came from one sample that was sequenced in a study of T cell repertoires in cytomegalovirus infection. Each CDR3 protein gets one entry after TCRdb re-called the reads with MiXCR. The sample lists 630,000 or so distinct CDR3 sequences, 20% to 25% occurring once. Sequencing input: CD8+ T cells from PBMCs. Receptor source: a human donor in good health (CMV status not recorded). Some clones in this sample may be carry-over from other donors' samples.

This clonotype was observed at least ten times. The CDR3 sequence: CASGLVLSGGAYNEQFF. The CDR3 DNA sequence: TGTGCTAGTGGTTTGGTACTATCGGGGGGGGCCTACAATGAGCAGTTCTTC. The rearrangement joins TRBV12-5 to TRBJ2-1, with 8 bases lining up with TRBD2. V dropped 0 bases and J dropped 2; count of bases not matched to a gene: 6. The CDR3 length is 17 residues. The germline CDR1 and CDR2 sequences are LGHNT and FRNRAP.

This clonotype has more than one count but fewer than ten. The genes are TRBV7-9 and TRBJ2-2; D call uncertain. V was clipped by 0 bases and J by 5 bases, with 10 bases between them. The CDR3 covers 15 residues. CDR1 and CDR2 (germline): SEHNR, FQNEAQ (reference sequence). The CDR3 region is CASSLATFGTGELFF. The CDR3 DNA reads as TGTGCCAGCAGCTTAGCCACCTTCGGAACCGGGGAGCTGTTTTTT.

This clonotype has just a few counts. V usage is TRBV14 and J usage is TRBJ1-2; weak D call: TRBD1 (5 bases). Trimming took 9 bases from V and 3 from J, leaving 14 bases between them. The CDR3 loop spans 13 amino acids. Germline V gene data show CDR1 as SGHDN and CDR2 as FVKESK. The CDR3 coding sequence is TGTGCCAGTGCCCCATGGGGGTACTATGGCTACACCTTC. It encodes CASAPWGYYGYTF.

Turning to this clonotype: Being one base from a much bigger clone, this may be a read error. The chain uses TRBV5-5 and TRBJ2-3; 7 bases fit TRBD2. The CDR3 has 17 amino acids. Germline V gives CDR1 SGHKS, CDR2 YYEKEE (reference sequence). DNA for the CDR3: TGTGTCAGCAGCTTGGATTTGCGGGGGAGACCCACAGATACGCAGTATTTT. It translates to CVSSLDLRGRPTDTQYF.

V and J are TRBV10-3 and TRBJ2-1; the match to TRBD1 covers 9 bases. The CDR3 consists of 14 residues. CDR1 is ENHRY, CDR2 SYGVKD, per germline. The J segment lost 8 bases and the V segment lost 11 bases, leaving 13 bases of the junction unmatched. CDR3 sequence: CALSRDRVWHEQFF. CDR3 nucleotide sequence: TGTGCCTTGTCCCGGGACAGGGTTTGGCATGAGCAGTTCTTC.

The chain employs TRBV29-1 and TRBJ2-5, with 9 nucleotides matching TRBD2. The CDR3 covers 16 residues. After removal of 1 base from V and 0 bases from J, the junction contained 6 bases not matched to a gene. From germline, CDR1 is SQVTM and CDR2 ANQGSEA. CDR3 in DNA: TGCAGCGTTGAAGCCATAGCGGGGGCGTACCAAGAGACCCAGTACTTC. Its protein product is CSVEAIAGAYQETQYF.

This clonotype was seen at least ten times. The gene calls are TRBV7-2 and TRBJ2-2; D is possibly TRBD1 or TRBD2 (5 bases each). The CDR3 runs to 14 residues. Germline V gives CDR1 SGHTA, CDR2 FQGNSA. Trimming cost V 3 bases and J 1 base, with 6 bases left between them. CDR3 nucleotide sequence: TGTGCCAGCAGCTTGGGGGAGAACACCGGGGAGCTGTTTTTT. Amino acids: CASSLGENTGELFF.

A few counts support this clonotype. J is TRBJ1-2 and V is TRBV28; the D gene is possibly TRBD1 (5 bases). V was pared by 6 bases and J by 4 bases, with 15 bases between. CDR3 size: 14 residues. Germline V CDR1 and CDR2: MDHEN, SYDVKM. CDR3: CASSETGDTYGYTF. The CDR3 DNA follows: TGTGCCAGCAGCGAAACAGGTGACACCTATGGCTACACCTTC.

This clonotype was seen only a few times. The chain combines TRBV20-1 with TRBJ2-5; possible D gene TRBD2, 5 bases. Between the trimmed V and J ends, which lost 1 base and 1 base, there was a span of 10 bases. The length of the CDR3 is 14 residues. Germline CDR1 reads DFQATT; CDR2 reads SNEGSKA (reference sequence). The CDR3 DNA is TGCAGTGCTAGAGTAGAAGAGGGCCAAGAGACCCAGTACTTC. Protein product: CSARVEEGQETQYF.

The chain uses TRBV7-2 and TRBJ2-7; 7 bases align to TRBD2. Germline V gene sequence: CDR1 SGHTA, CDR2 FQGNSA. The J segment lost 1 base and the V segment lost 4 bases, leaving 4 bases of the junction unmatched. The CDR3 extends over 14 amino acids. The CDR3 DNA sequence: TGTGCCAGCAGCTGGGGGGGGGTATCCTACGAGCAGTACTTC. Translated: CASSWGGVSYEQYF. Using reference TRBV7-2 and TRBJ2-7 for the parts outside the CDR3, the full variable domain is GAGVSQSPSNKVTEKGKDVELRCDPISGHTALYWYRQSLGQGLEFLIYFQGNSAPDKSGLPSDRFSAERTGGSVSTLTIQRTQQEDSAVYLCASSWGGVSYEQYFGPGTRLTVT.

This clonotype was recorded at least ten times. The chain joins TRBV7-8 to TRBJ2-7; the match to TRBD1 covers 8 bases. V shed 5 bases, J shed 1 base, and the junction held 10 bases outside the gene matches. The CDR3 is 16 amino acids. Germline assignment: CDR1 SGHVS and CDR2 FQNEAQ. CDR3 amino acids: CASSTRTGRRSYEQYV. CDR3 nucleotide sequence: TGTGCCAGCAGCACGAGGACAGGGAGAAGGTCCTACGAGCAGTACGTC.

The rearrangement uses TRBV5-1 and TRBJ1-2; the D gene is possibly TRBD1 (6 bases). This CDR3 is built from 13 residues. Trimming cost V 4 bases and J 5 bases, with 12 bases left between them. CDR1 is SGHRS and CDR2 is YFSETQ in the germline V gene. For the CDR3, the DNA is TGCGCCAGCAGCGCGGACAGCTCTTATGGCTACACCTTC. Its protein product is CASSADSSYGYTF.

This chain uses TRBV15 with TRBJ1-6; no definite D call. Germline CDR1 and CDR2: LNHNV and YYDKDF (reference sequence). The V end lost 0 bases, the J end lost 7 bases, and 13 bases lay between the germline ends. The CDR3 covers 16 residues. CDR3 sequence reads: CATSRDVPGPNSPLHF. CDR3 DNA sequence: TGTGCCACCAGCAGAGATGTCCCCGGCCCCAATTCACCCCTCCACTTT.

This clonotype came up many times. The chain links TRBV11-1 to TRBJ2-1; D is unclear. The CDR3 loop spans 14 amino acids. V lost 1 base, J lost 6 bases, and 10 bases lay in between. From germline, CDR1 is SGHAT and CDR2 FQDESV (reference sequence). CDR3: CASSLGELGNEQFF. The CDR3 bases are TGTGCCAGCAGCTTAGGCGAGCTCGGCAATGAGCAGTTCTTC. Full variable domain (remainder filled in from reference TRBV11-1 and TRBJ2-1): EAEVAQSPRYKITEKSQAVAFWCDPISGHATLYWYRQILGQGPELLVQFQDESVVDDSQLPKDRFSAERLKGVDSTLKIQPAELGDSAMYLCASSLGELGNEQFFGPGTRLTVL.